This passage covers 18 T cell receptor beta chains from one sample sequenced in a study of beta chain features in type 1 diabetes. Investigators reverse transcribed all isolated RNA, so they sequenced expressed TCRB transcripts. The assay was immunoSEQ multiplex PCR, and TCRdb's table has in-frame clones only and misses some. The sample has 900,000 or so clones, 17% seen once. The sample was naive CD4+ T cells from blood. All receptors derive from a woman aged 18-35 years in good health.

This clone was observed a few times. This chain connects TRBV6-1 to TRBJ1-2; 7 bases match TRBD1. V dropped 6 bases and J dropped 5; count of bases not matched to a gene: 6. The V gene's germline CDR1 is MNHNS and CDR2 SASEGT. The CDR3 runs to 13 residues. CDR3 sequence (DNA): TGTGCCAGCAGCAAAGGGACAGATTATGGCTACACCTTC. Encoded protein: CASSKGTDYGYTF.

The V and J genes are TRBV10-1 and TRBJ2-2, with 8 bases fitting TRBD2. The CDR3 length is 15 residues. The J segment lost 6 bases and the V segment lost 5 bases, leaving 8 bases of the junction unmatched. Germline CDR1 reads WNHNN; CDR2 reads SYGVQD (reference sequence). The CDR3 spells CASSTSGLDPGELFF. CDR3 nucleotides: TGCGCCAGCAGTACCTCGGGACTAGACCCCGGGGAGCTGTTTTTT.

This clone was detected a few times. J is TRBJ1-2 and V is TRBV14, with a weak D call TRBD1 (6 bases). Per germline, CDR1 SGHDN and CDR2 FVKESK. Trimming took off 9 bases at V and 12 bases at J, with 29 bases between the two ends. The CDR3 runs to 15 residues. The CDR3 DNA is TGTGCCAGGACCGTTATCGAGTTGGTCAGGGGCTCGGACACCTTC. It encodes CARTVIELVRGSDTF.

The chain employs TRBV5-4 and TRBJ1-1; no reliable D call. Germline V lookup: CDR1 SGHNT, CDR2 YYREEE (reference sequence). This CDR3 has 13 residues. Trimming removed 2 bases at V and 0 bases at J, with 5 bases between. The CDR3 protein is CASSFPMNTEAFF. The CDR3 bases are TGTGCCAGCAGCTTCCCGATGAACACTGAAGCTTTCTTT. The entire variable domain, with the rest obtained from reference TRBV5-4 and TRBJ1-1, is as follows: ETGVTQSPTHLIKTRGQQVTLRCSSQSGHNTVSWYQQALGQGPQFIFQYYREEENGRGNFPPRFSGLQFPNYSSELNVNALELDDSALYLCASSFPMNTEAFFGQGTRLTVV.

The V and J genes are TRBV28 and TRBJ2-2; 9 nucleotides line up with TRBD1. The germline CDR1 and CDR2 sequences are MDHEN and SYDVKM. V trimming: 3 bases; J trimming: 4 bases; junction bases outside the gene matches: 9. There are 17 residues in the CDR3. CDR3 in amino acids: CASSLVWDRAPTGELFF. CDR3 nucleotides: TGTGCCAGCAGTTTGGTCTGGGACAGGGCGCCCACCGGGGAGCTGTTTTTT.

This clone was seen only a few times. This chain connects TRBV15 to TRBJ1-2, with D possibly being TRBD1 (6 bases). CDR1 and CDR2 (germline): LNHNV, YYDKDF (reference sequence). This CDR3 is 15 amino acids long. Trimming stripped 1 base from V and 5 bases from J, with 14 bases between. CDR3 in DNA: TGTGCCACCAGCAGAGCTCGGGGGGCACCATATGGCTACACCTTC. The encoded protein is CATSRARGAPYGYTF.

The rearrangement links TRBV10-3 to TRBJ2-5; 14 bases match TRBD2. The CDR3 length is 22 residues. Germline V gives CDR1 ENHRY, CDR2 SYGVKD. With V trimmed by 0 bases and J by 0 bases, 15 bases remained unmatched. The CDR3 coding sequence is TGTGCCATCAGTGAGTCACGGGGGACGGGGACTAGCGGGAGAACGTACCAAGAGACCCAGTACTTC. Amino acids: CAISESRGTGTSGRTYQETQYF.

J is TRBJ2-7 and V is TRBV4-2, with 7 positions matching TRBD2. CDR1 and CDR2 from the germline V gene are LGHNA and YNFKEQ. There are 13 residues in the CDR3. V trimming: 4 bases; J trimming: 5 bases; junction bases outside the gene matches: 5. The CDR3 loop is CASSPREQDEQYF. Here the CDR3 DNA reads TGTGCCAGCAGCCCGCGGGAGCAGGACGAGCAGTACTTC.

This clone turned up a few times. The chain is built from TRBV4-2 and TRBJ2-2, with 8 bases lining up with TRBD1. In germline, CDR1 is LGHNA, CDR2 YNFKEQ. The trim removed 4 bases at V and 3 bases at J, leaving 10 bases unmatched. This CDR3 has 17 amino acids. CDR3 in amino acids: CASSRNGQGADTGELFF. CDR3 DNA: TGTGCCAGCAGCCGGAATGGGCAGGGGGCGGACACCGGGGAGCTGTTTTTT.

This clone has just a few counts. The gene calls are TRBV7-2 and TRBJ1-2, with D perhaps TRBD1 (5 bases). The V and J ends lost 1 base and 8 bases respectively, with 20 bases between them. Germline V lookup: CDR1 SGHTA, CDR2 FQGNSA. The CDR3 sequence is 16 residues long. The CDR3 loop is CASSLVAGSGARGYTF. DNA for the CDR3: TGTGCCAGCAGCTTAGTGGCCGGTAGTGGGGCCCGCGGCTACACCTTC.

In this sample, this clone turned up a few times. The chain uses TRBV28 and TRBJ2-5; D could derive from TRBD1 or TRBD2 (5 bases each). This CDR3 contains 12 residues. Germline assignment: CDR1 MDHEN and CDR2 SYDVKM. With 6 bases removed from V and 3 bases from J, the gap between germline ends came to 8 bases. This CDR3 reads CASRGRKETQYF. CDR3 DNA: TGTGCCAGCAGGGGACGGAAAGAGACCCAGTACTTC.

This chain uses TRBV7-9 with TRBJ2-1; D gene unclear. This CDR3 spans 11 amino acids. Germline-derived CDR1 and CDR2 are SEHNR and FQNEAQ (reference sequence). The V end lost 6 bases, the J end lost 10 bases, and 10 bases lay between the germline ends. CDR3 bases: TGTGCCAGCAGTGGGTGGGCAGAGCAGTTCTTC. Translated, it gives CASSGWAEQFF.

This chain uses TRBV10-3 with TRBJ1-3; D ambiguous. The CDR3 is 14 residues long. Germline assignment: CDR1 ENHRY and CDR2 SYGVKD. Trimming took off 3 bases at V and 0 bases at J, with 6 bases between the two ends. CDR3 amino acids: CAISDPYSGNTIYF. Here the CDR3 DNA reads TGTGCCATCAGTGATCCGTACTCTGGAAACACCATATATTTT.

V and J are TRBV6-5 and TRBJ1-1, with TRBD1 matching over 8 bases. The germline gives CDR1 MNHEY, CDR2 SVGAGI. J gave up 5 bases and V 6 bases, and 8 bases lay outside the gene matches. This CDR3 spans 14 amino acids. CDR3 in DNA: TGTGCCAGCAGCTCGACAGGGGCGCGAACTGAAGCTTTCTTT. It translates to CASSSTGARTEAFF.

This clone appeared a few times. The chain combines TRBV18 with TRBJ2-3; D is ambiguous. This CDR3 comprises 15 residues. The germline V gene has CDR1 KGHSH and CDR2 LQKENI. The V and J ends lost 2 bases and 0 bases respectively, with 9 bases between them. This CDR3 is CASSPGLESTDTQYF. The CDR3, as DNA: TGTGCCAGCTCACCAGGGCTAGAAAGCACAGATACGCAGTATTTT.

The chain employs TRBV14 and TRBJ2-1; 14 bases fit TRBD2. The V segment lost 5 bases and the J segment 8 bases; nucleotides outside the gene matches: 8. Germline loops: CDR1 SGHDN, CDR2 FVKESK. This CDR3 is 16 amino acids long. CDR3 loop: CASSKPGTSGRDEQFF. DNA of the CDR3: TGTGCCAGCAGCAAACCCGGGACTAGCGGGAGAGATGAGCAGTTCTTC. Using reference TRBV14 and TRBJ2-1 for the parts outside the CDR3, the full variable domain is EAGVTQFPSHSVIEKGQTVTLRCDPISGHDNLYWYRRVMGKEIKFLLHFVKESKQDESGMPNNRFLAERTGGTYSTLKVQPAELEDSGVYFCASSKPGTSGRDEQFFGPGTRLTVL.

This clone turned up a few times. The rearrangement joins TRBV6-5 to TRBJ2-7, with 13 bases aligning to TRBD2. Germline assignment: CDR1 MNHEY and CDR2 SVGAGI. The V gene end was trimmed by 4 bases and the J gene end by 4 bases; junction bases not matched to a gene: 4. This CDR3 contains 15 residues. Here the CDR3 DNA reads TGTGCCAGCAGTTTCAGACTAGCGGGAGGATACGAGCAGTACTTC. Translation: CASSFRLAGGYEQYF.

This clone turned up a few times. This sequence joins TRBV9 and TRBJ1-3, with D unclear. V was trimmed by 1 base and J by 1 base, leaving 3 bases between them. The germline CDR1 and CDR2 sequences are SGDLS and YYNGEE. The CDR3 has 13 amino acids. DNA of the CDR3: TGTGCCAGCAGCGTACGTTCTGGAAACACCATATATTTT. Translated: CASSVRSGNTIYF.